Below, one T cell receptor (beta chain) is given with its context. This specimen belongs to a study of blood T cell repertoires in COVID-19. Produced via immunoSEQ multiplex PCR; TCRdb's table is partial and in-frame only. The sample yields 100,000 to 150,000 clones, around 86% seen once. In germline, CDR1 is KGHSH, CDR2 LQKENI. Trimming cost V 2 bases and J 7 bases, with 20 bases left between them. The CDR3 is 16 amino acids. The chain carries TRBV18 and TRBJ1-2; tentatively, D is TRBD1 (5 bases). The TCR originated in a man in his 60s with acute or convalescent COVID-19. The sequenced sample was peripheral blood. The DNA for the CDR3 is TGTGCCAGCTCACCAATGACAGACCCTCAGGATAGTGGCTACACCTTC. As protein: CASSPMTDPQDSGYTF.